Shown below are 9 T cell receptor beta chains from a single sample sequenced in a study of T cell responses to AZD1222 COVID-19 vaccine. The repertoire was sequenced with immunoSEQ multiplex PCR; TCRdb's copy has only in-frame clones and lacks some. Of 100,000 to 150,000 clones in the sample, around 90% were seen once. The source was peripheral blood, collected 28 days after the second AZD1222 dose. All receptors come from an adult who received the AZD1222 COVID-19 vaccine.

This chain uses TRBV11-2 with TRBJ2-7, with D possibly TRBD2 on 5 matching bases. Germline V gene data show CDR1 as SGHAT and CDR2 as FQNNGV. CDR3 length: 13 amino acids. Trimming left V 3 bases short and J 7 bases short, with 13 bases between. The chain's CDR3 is CASSFGEMGEQYF. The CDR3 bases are TGTGCCAGCAGCTTCGGGGAAATGGGGGAGCAGTACTTC.

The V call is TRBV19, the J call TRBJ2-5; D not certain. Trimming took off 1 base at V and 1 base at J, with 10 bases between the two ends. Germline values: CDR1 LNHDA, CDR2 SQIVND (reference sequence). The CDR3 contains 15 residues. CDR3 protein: CASSIGNTAQETQYF. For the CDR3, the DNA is TGTGCCAGTAGTATAGGTAATACTGCCCAAGAGACCCAGTACTTC.

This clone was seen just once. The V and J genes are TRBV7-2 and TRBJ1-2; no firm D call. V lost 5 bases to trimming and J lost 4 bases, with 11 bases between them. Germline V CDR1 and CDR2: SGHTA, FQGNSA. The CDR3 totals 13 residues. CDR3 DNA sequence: TGTGCCAGCAGCCCCAACGGCGGCTATGGCTACACCTTC. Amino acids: CASSPNGGYGYTF.

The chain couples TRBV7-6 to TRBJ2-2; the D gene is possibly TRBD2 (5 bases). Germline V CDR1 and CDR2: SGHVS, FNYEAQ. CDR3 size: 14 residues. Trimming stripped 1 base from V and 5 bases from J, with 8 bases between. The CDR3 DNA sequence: TGTGCCAGCAGCTTAGTCCCGGGGACCGGGGAGCTGTTTTTT. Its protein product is CASSLVPGTGELFF.

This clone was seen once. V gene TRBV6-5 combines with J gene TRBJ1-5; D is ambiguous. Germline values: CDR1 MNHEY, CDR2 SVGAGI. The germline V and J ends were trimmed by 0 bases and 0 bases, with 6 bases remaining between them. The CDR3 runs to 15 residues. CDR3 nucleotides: TGTGCCAGCAGTTACTCACGGAATAGCAATCAGCCCCAGCATTTT. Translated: CASSYSRNSNQPQHF.

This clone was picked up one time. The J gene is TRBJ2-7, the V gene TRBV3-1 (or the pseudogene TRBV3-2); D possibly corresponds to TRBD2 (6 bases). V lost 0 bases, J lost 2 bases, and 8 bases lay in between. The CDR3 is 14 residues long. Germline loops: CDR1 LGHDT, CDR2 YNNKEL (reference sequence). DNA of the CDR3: TGTGCCAGCAGCCAAGACCCGGGAGCCTACGAGCAGTACTTC. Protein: CASSQDPGAYEQYF.

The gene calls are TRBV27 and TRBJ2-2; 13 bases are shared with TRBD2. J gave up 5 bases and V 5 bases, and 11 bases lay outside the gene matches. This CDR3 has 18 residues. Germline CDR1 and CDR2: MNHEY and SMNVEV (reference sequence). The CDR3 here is CASSPGTSGIYSTGELFF. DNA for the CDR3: TGTGCCAGCAGTCCCGGGACTAGCGGGATATATTCTACCGGGGAGCTGTTTTTT.

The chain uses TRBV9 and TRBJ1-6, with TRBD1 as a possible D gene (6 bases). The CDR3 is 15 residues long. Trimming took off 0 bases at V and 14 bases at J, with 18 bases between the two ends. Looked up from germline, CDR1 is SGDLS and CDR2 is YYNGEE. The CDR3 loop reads CASSVVPQGTSSLHF. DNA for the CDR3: TGTGCCAGCAGCGTAGTTCCCCAGGGGACGTCCTCCCTCCACTTT.

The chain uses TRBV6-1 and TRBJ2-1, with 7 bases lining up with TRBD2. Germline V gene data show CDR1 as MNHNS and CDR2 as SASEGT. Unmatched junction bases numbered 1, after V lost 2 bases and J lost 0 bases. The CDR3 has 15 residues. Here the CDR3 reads CASSETGGSYNEQFF. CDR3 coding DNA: TGTGCCAGCAGTGAAACGGGAGGCTCCTACAATGAGCAGTTCTTC.